The clone carrying this T cell receptor (beta chain) showed up just once. The record originates from a study of T cell responses to AZD1222 COVID-19 vaccine. Here immunoSEQ multiplex PCR was the method, and the copy in TCRdb shows in-frame clones only, minus some. The table lists 180,000 or so clones, just over 90% of them singletons. The germline V gene encodes CDR1 MNHEY and CDR2 SVGEGT. Trimming pared 5 bases from V and 3 bases from J, leaving 11 bases between. The CDR3 has 15 residues. The receptor's source is an adult who received the AZD1222 COVID-19 vaccine. The chain links TRBV6-2 or TRBV6-3 to TRBJ1-6, with D unclear. The starting material was peripheral blood, obtained 28 days after the second AZD1222 dose. The CDR3 here is CASSGRRDYNSPLHF. The CDR3 DNA is TGTGCCAGCAGTGGACGAAGGGACTATAATTCACCCCTCCACTTT.